These 6 T cell receptor beta chains originate from one sample sequenced in a study of technical replicates of blood from four donors. Method: immunoSEQ multiplex PCR; TCRdb's copy keeps in-frame clones and lacks some. The sample contains 65,000 to 80,000 clones, about 95% of which appear only once. Sequenced sample: T cells isolated from PBMCs. The receptor source for this set is a human donor in good health.

The chain links TRBV7-6 to TRBJ2-5; possible D gene TRBD2, 5 bases. The CDR3 contains 14 residues. Germline CDR1 reads SGHVS; CDR2 reads FNYEAQ. Trimming took off 1 base at V and 2 bases at J, with 8 bases between the two ends. CDR3 loop: CASSLEGVQETQYF. The CDR3 bases are TGTGCCAGCAGCTTAGAGGGAGTTCAAGAGACCCAGTACTTC. Together with reference TRBV7-6 and TRBJ2-5, the CDR3 gives the full variable domain: GAGVSQSPRYKVTKRGQDVALRCDPISGHVSLYWYRQALGQGPEFLTYFNYEAQQDKSGLPNDRFSAERPEGSISTLTIQRTEQRDSAMYRCASSLEGVQETQYFGPGTRLLVL.

The rearrangement uses TRBV6-5 and TRBJ2-7, with a possible D match to TRBD1 (6 bases). This CDR3 is built from 14 residues. The V gene's germline CDR1 is MNHEY and CDR2 SVGAGI. Trimming stripped 6 bases from V and 0 bases from J, with 12 bases between. The CDR3 bases are TGTGCCAGCAGCCAAGGGACATTCTCCTACGAGCAGTACTTC. Encoded protein: CASSQGTFSYEQYF.

V usage is TRBV13 and J usage is TRBJ1-2; TRBD1 agrees at 7 bases. The CDR3 sequence is 14 residues long. CDR1 PRHDT and CDR2 FYEKMQ come from the germline V gene (reference sequence). J lost 6 bases, V lost 4 bases, and 8 bases had no gene match. CDR3 bases: TGTGCCAGCAGCTCAAGACAGGGTCAAGATGGCTACACCTTC. It specifies CASSSRQGQDGYTF.

This clone was detected once. CDR3: CASRMTRPFSEQYF. CDR3 DNA: TGTGCCAGCAGAATGACACGGCCCTTTTCCGAGCAGTACTTC. The chain has TRBV28 and TRBJ2-7, with D unresolved. Trimming pared 6 bases from V and 6 bases from J, leaving 18 bases between. Germline-derived CDR1 and CDR2 are MDHEN and SYDVKM. The CDR3 has 14 residues.

This clone came up once. The chain joins TRBV5-1 to TRBJ2-1; the match to TRBD1 covers 9 bases. The CDR3 is 16 residues long. Trimming cost V 1 base and J 8 bases; bases outside gene matches: 10. Germline V gives CDR1 SGHRS, CDR2 YFSETQ. CDR3 nucleotides: TGCGCCAGCAGCTTGAGTATCGGGACAGGGCCCGATGAGCAGTTCTTC. It yields the protein CASSLSIGTGPDEQFF. Based on the CDR3 plus reference TRBV5-1 and TRBJ2-1, the full variable domain is KAGVTQTPRYLIKTRGQQVTLSCSPISGHRSVSWYQQTPGQGLQFLFEYFSETQRNKGNFPGRFSGRQFSNSRSEMNVSTLELGDSALYLCASSLSIGTGPDEQFFGPGTRLTVL.

The rearrangement uses TRBV27 and TRBJ2-4; a weak D match, TRBD1 (5 bases). The CDR3 sequence is 17 residues long. The V end was cut by 2 bases, the J end by 0 bases, with 14 bases between. The V gene's germline CDR1 is MNHEY and CDR2 SMNVEV (reference sequence). The CDR3 DNA reads as TGTGCCAGCAGTTTAGGCCAGGGTGGGCTAGCCAAAAACATTCAGTACTTC. Encoded protein: CASSLGQGGLAKNIQYF.